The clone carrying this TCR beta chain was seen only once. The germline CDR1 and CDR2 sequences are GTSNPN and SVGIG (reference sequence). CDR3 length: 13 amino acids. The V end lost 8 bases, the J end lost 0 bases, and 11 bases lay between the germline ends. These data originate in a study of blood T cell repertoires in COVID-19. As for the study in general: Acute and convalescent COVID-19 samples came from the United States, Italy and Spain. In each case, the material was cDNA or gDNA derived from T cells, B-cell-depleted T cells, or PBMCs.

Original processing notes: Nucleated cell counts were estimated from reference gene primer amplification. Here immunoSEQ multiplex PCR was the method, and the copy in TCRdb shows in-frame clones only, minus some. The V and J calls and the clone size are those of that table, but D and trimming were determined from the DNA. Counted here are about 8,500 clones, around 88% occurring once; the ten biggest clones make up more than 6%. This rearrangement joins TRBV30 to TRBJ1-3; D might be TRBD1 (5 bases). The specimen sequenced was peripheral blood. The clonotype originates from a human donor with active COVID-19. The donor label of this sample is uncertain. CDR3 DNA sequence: TGTGCCGCCCGGGGGGGCTCTGGAAACACCATATATTTT. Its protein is CAARGGSGNTIYF.